Detailed here is one T cell receptor (beta chain). This sample is drawn from a study of blood T cell repertoires in COVID-19. About the research overall: From the United States, Italy and Spain came samples of acute and convalescent COVID-19. PBMCs, B-cell-depleted T cells, or T cells provided the cDNA or gDNA that made up the material.

Patients at the Seattle site were enrolled during active infection and followed longitudinally. V lost 10 bases and J 8 bases, leaving 14 bases between the germline ends. CDR3 length: 11 residues. Germline assignment: CDR1 ENHRY and CDR2 SYGVKD. Authors' methods: Estimation of nucleated cell counts was performed using reference gene primer amplification. Here immunoSEQ multiplex PCR was the method, and the copy in TCRdb shows in-frame clones only, minus some. D and trimming come from the DNA, and the V and J calls and clone size come from that table. Of 350,000 or so clones listed, around 87% were seen once; the top ten hold roughly a tenth.

The chain combines TRBV10-3 with TRBJ1-2; TRBD1 might be the D (5 bases). Sequenced input: peripheral blood. The TCR originated in a woman in her twenties or thirties with COVID-19, enrolled during active disease. The CDR3 nucleotides read TGTGCCACCTCAGGGTCCGACGGCTACACCTTC. Translation: CATSGSDGYTF.